These T cell receptor beta chains were read from a single sample in a study of cytomegalovirus exposure and HLA in healthy donors. The table came from immunoSEQ multiplex PCR; TCRdb's copy has only in-frame clones and leaves some out. The table shows 100,000 or so clones, with roughly 74% occurring only once. Sequenced material: PBMCs. These receptors all come from a woman aged 40 to 49 in good health and CMV-seronegative. Each CDR3 is given with its conserved first and last residue. Fields, in order: CDR3 DNA, CDR3 protein, clone size, J gene, D gene, V gene. A D gene is named only where the DNA matches it firmly. Expanded clones get a size class; other rows say once, few or many, or leave the size out.

CDR3 DNA: TGTGCCAGCAGGGACGAGACAGGGGGCACAGATACGCAGTATTTT
CDR3 protein: CASRDETGGTDTQYF
clone size: .
J gene: TRBJ2-3
D gene: TRBD1
V gene: TRBV4-2

CDR3 DNA: TGTTCTAGCAGCTCGCAGGGGGCCTACAATGAGCAGTTCTTC
CDR3 protein: CSSSSQGAYNEQFF
clone size: .
J gene: TRBJ2-1
D gene: TRBD1
V gene: TRBV7-7

CDR3 DNA: TGTGCCACCGGGGGACAGGGCTACGAGCAGTACTTC
CDR3 protein: CATGGQGYEQYF
clone size: .
J gene: TRBJ2-7
D gene: TRBD1
V gene: TRBV10-3

CDR3 DNA: TGTGCCAGCTCGCCGGACAGGGCGGGAGAGCAGTACTTC
CDR3 protein: CASSPDRAGEQYF
clone size: few
J gene: TRBJ2-7
D gene: TRBD1
V gene: TRBV18

CDR3 DNA: TGTGCCAGCAGCGAGGACATTTACTACGAGCAGTACTTC
CDR3 protein: CASSEDIYYEQYF
clone size: few
J gene: TRBJ2-7
D gene: .
V gene: TRBV5-4

CDR3 DNA: TGTGCCAGCAGCTCCAGGGGCGCAGATACGCAGTATTTT
CDR3 protein: CASSSRGADTQYF
clone size: .
J gene: TRBJ2-3
D gene: .
V gene: TRBV7-2

CDR3 DNA: TGTGCCAGCGGACAAAGGTCGGGTGAAAAACTGTTTTTT
CDR3 protein: CASGQRSGEKLFF
clone size: few
J gene: TRBJ1-4
D gene: .
V gene: TRBV6-6

CDR3 DNA: TGTGCCAGCAGCTTGGGACTAGCGGGGGGATCAGATACGCAGTATTTT
CDR3 protein: CASSLGLAGGSDTQYF
clone size: .
J gene: TRBJ2-3
D gene: TRBD2
V gene: TRBV7-9

CDR3 DNA: TGTGCCGGAGCGGGAGGGCCCTACGAGCAGTACTTC
CDR3 protein: CAGAGGPYEQYF
clone size: few
J gene: TRBJ2-7
D gene: TRBD2
V gene: TRBV30

CDR3 DNA: TGTTCCAGCAGCTCTCAAGGGGTCGGCTACACCTTC
CDR3 protein: CSSSSQGVGYTF
clone size: once
J gene: TRBJ1-2
D gene: .
V gene: TRBV7-9

CDR3 DNA: TGTGCCAGCAGCCCAGAACTAGCGAGGGCCTACAATGAGCAGTTCTTC
CDR3 protein: CASSPELARAYNEQFF
clone size: .
J gene: TRBJ2-1
D gene: TRBD2
V gene: TRBV7-3

CDR3 DNA: TGCGCCAGCAGAACAGGGGCGTACAACTATGGCTACACCTTC
CDR3 protein: CASRTGAYNYGYTF
clone size: .
J gene: TRBJ1-2
D gene: TRBD1
V gene: TRBV10-1

CDR3 DNA: TGTTCCAGCAGCTTAGAAGGGGGCCGCTCTGGAAACACCATATATTTT
CDR3 protein: CSSSLEGGRSGNTIYF
clone size: .
J gene: TRBJ1-3
D gene: TRBD1
V gene: TRBV7-9

CDR3 DNA: TGCAGCGTTGTCTTATCGAGGAACTATGGCTACACCTTC
CDR3 protein: CSVVLSRNYGYTF
clone size: few
J gene: TRBJ1-2
D gene: .
V gene: TRBV29-1

CDR3 DNA: TGTGCCAGCAGCTCCAAAGACAGGGGATGGGGGGAGACCCAGTACTTC
CDR3 protein: CASSSKDRGWGETQYF
clone size: .
J gene: TRBJ2-5
D gene: TRBD1
V gene: TRBV11-2

CDR3 DNA: TGTGCCAGCAGCCACAGTCCGGGCTTTAGCGGGAGACACACCGGGGAGCTGTTTTTT
CDR3 protein: CASSHSPGFSGRHTGELFF
clone size: few
J gene: TRBJ2-2
D gene: TRBD2
V gene: TRBV11-3

CDR3 DNA: TGCGCCAGCAGCTTACAGGGGCTCAACTATGGCTACACCTTC
CDR3 protein: CASSLQGLNYGYTF
clone size: .
J gene: TRBJ1-2
D gene: TRBD1
V gene: TRBV5-1

CDR3 DNA: TGCGCCAGCAGTCGATTACTAGCGGGAGCGTGTTTTCTTAAGGAGACCCAGTACTTC
CDR3 protein: CASSRLLAGACFLKETQYF
clone size: few
J gene: TRBJ2-5
D gene: TRBD2
V gene: TRBV23-1

CDR3 DNA: TGTGCCTGGAGTGTTGGGACAGGGGGCAACGAGCAGTACTTC
CDR3 protein: CAWSVGTGGNEQYF
clone size: .
J gene: TRBJ2-7
D gene: TRBD1
V gene: TRBV30

CDR3 DNA: TGTGCCAGCAGTGAAGACCTGGCCAGCGGCCGGTCCGGGGAGCTGTTTTTT
CDR3 protein: CASSEDLASGRSGELFF
clone size: .
J gene: TRBJ2-2
D gene: .
V gene: TRBV6-1

CDR3 DNA: TGTGCCAGCAGCGTAGGGGGTGGTGGGGCAGGGGGCACGGAGACCCAGTACTTC
CDR3 protein: CASSVGGGGAGGTETQYF
clone size: .
J gene: TRBJ2-5
D gene: TRBD1
V gene: TRBV9

CDR3 DNA: TGTGCCAGCAGTGAACGGGTGGCCGACGAGCAGTACTTC
CDR3 protein: CASSERVADEQYF
clone size: .
J gene: TRBJ2-7
D gene: .
V gene: TRBV25-1

CDR3 DNA: TGTGCCATCAGGGGAGGAGATACGCAGTATTTT
CDR3 protein: CAIRGGDTQYF
clone size: .
J gene: TRBJ2-3
D gene: .
V gene: TRBV10-3

CDR3 DNA: TGTGCCAGCAGCCATGAAACTTCAGGGGGCGCCAATCAGCCCCAGCATTTT
CDR3 protein: CASSHETSGGANQPQHF
clone size: .
J gene: TRBJ1-5
D gene: TRBD1
V gene: TRBV4-2

CDR3 DNA: TGTGCCAGCAGTAACGGACTAGCGGTGACAGATACGCAGTATTTT
CDR3 protein: CASSNGLAVTDTQYF
clone size: few
J gene: TRBJ2-3
D gene: TRBD2
V gene: TRBV6-5

CDR3 DNA: TGTGCCAGCAGCTTAATGGACGGGACAGGCTACACCGGGGAGCTGTTTTTT
CDR3 protein: CASSLMDGTGYTGELFF
clone size: .
J gene: TRBJ2-2
D gene: TRBD1
V gene: TRBV7-3

CDR3 DNA: TGCGCCAGCAGCGTGGAGGGAGGCCGGGGTAATGAGCAGTTCTTC
CDR3 protein: CASSVEGGRGNEQFF
clone size: .
J gene: TRBJ2-1
D gene: .
V gene: TRBV5-1

CDR3 DNA: TGTGCCAGCAGCCAGGACAGGGGGACCGACACCGGGGAGCTGTTTTTT
CDR3 protein: CASSQDRGTDTGELFF
clone size: .
J gene: TRBJ2-2
D gene: TRBD1
V gene: TRBV7-9

CDR3 DNA: TGCGCCAGCAGCTTGGACGGGGGGGCACACAATGAGCAGTTCTTC
CDR3 protein: CASSLDGGAHNEQFF
clone size: .
J gene: TRBJ2-1
D gene: TRBD2
V gene: TRBV5-1

CDR3 DNA: TGCGCCAGCAGCCGACTAATGACTAGCGGGAGTAGCACAGATACGCAGTATTTT
CDR3 protein: CASSRLMTSGSSTDTQYF
clone size: .
J gene: TRBJ2-3
D gene: TRBD2
V gene: TRBV5-1

CDR3 DNA: TGTGCCAGTAGTATAGACAGAGCGATGCGTGGCTACACCTTC
CDR3 protein: CASSIDRAMRGYTF
clone size: .
J gene: TRBJ1-2
D gene: .
V gene: TRBV19